A single sample gave rise to the 14 T cell receptor beta chains below, sequenced in a study of T cell changes during pregnancy in multiple sclerosis. TCRdb's table, derived via immunoSEQ multiplex PCR, lists solely in-frame clones and lacks some. This sample has about 39,000 clones; approximately 91% occur once, and the top ten carry just under 2%. Here the sequenced sample was CD4+ T cells from peripheral blood mononuclear cells, taken after pregnancy. The receptors come from a female donor in good health, enrolled as a control in a pregnancy study.

The chain links TRBV6-5 to TRBJ2-1; D remains ambiguous. The CDR3 runs 12 residues. With 0 bases removed from V and 9 bases from J, the gap between germline ends came to 6 bases. Germline V lookup: CDR1 MNHEY, CDR2 SVGAGI. The CDR3 DNA follows: TGTGCCAGCAGTTACTCCGGTGGTGAGCAGTTCTTC. It is translated as CASSYSGGEQFF.

CDR3 amino acids: CASSYRGLGEAFF. CDR3 bases: TGTGCCAGCAGCTACAGGGGGCTCGGTGAAGCTTTCTTT. The chain carries TRBV28 and TRBJ1-1, with 9 bases aligning to TRBD1. CDR1 is MDHEN and CDR2 is SYDVKM in the germline V gene. V was clipped by 6 bases and J by 7 bases; unmatched bases: 6. The CDR3 is 13 residues long.

The chain recombines TRBV5-1 with TRBJ1-1; no firm D call. This CDR3 contains 15 residues. Trimming removed 2 bases from V and 1 base from J, with 12 bases in between. The germline CDR1 and CDR2 sequences are SGHRS and YFSETQ. DNA of the CDR3: TGCGCCAGCAGCTTATTTTCGGCGGGGAACACTGAAGCTTTCTTT. The encoded protein is CASSLFSAGNTEAFF.

V and J are TRBV6-6 and TRBJ2-3, with 7 bases matching TRBD2. CDR1 is MNHNY and CDR2 is SVGAGI in the germline V gene (reference sequence). CDR3 length: 14 residues. With 4 bases clipped from V and 6 bases from J, the junction kept 7 bases outside the gene matches. CDR3 sequence reads: CASSLGLVTDTQYF. The CDR3 bases are TGTGCCAGCAGTTTAGGACTAGTAACGGATACGCAGTATTTT.

V is TRBV18 and J is TRBJ2-5; 8 nucleotides match TRBD1. Trimming removed 6 bases from V and 4 bases from J; junction bases left unmatched: 7. From germline, CDR1 is KGHSH and CDR2 LQKENI. The CDR3 contains 14 residues. The CDR3 nucleotides are TGTGCCAGCTCGCAGACAGGGGAATTAGAGACCCAGTACTTC. Translation: CASSQTGELETQYF.

The V gene is TRBV6-5, the J gene TRBJ2-3, with 7 bases lining up with TRBD2. Germline CDR1 and CDR2: MNHEY and SVGAGI. The CDR3 spans 14 residues. The ends lost 2 bases at V and 2 bases at J; junction bases unmatched: 1. The DNA for the CDR3 is TGTGCCAGCAGTTACGGACTAGACACAGATACGCAGTATTTT. Amino acid sequence: CASSYGLDTDTQYF.

The rearrangement joins TRBV5-1 to TRBJ1-1, with D tentatively TRBD1 (5 bases). This CDR3 is built from 15 residues. Germline lookup yields CDR1 SGHRS and CDR2 YFSETQ. V lost 3 bases and J lost 5, with 17 bases in between. The CDR3 loop reads CASSWGEAKGTEAFF. The CDR3 nucleotides are TGCGCCAGCAGCTGGGGCGAGGCGAAGGGGACTGAAGCTTTCTTT.

The chain is built from TRBV19 and TRBJ1-2, with D uncertain. V was shortened by 5 bases and J by 5 bases, with 6 bases between the two germline ends. CDR3 length: 11 residues. Looked up from germline, CDR1 is LNHDA and CDR2 is SQIVND (reference sequence). The DNA for the CDR3 is TGTGCCAGTAGTCCCCGTTATGGCTACACCTTC. Protein: CASSPRYGYTF.

The chain carries TRBV27 and TRBJ2-2; 9 bases line up with TRBD1. Germline lookup yields CDR1 MNHEY and CDR2 SMNVEV (reference sequence). CDR3 length: 14 amino acids. V trimming: 6 bases; J trimming: 8 bases; junction bases outside the gene matches: 7. For the CDR3, the DNA is TGTGCCAGCAGGGCACAGGGGGCGTCGGGGGAGCTGTTTTTT. Protein: CASRAQGASGELFF.

This clone has a single count. V and J are TRBV6-5 and TRBJ1-5, with 7 bases aligning to TRBD1. The CDR3 is 14 amino acids. V shed 6 bases and J 3 bases; nucleotides not matched to a gene: 5. Germline CDR1 MNHEY, CDR2 SVGAGI. The CDR3 sequence is CASSSDRVNQPQHF. The CDR3 bases are TGTGCCAGCAGCTCCGACAGGGTCAATCAGCCCCAGCATTTT.

This chain links TRBV27 with TRBJ2-7; 7 nucleotides line up with TRBD1. Trimming at V came to 6 bases and at J to 5 bases, leaving 10 bases not matched to a gene. This CDR3 region has 14 residues. The germline V gene has CDR1 MNHEY and CDR2 SMNVEV (reference sequence). The CDR3 sequence: CASSRTGLLDEQYF. The CDR3 DNA is TGTGCCAGCAGCCGGACAGGCCTCTTGGACGAGCAGTACTTC.

This clone was detected only a few times. The V call is TRBV2, the J call TRBJ1-1, with no clear D. Between the trimmed V and J ends, which lost 6 bases and 0 bases, there was a span of 11 bases. This CDR3 has 14 residues. Per the germline V gene, CDR1 is SNHLY and CDR2 is FYNNEI. CDR3 residues: CASRVTMMNTEAFF. The CDR3 bases are TGTGCCAGCAGGGTGACAATGATGAACACTGAAGCTTTCTTT.

The rearrangement links TRBV14 to TRBJ1-1; no reliable D call. Germline V gene sequence: CDR1 SGHDN, CDR2 FVKESK. The CDR3 loop spans 13 amino acids. The germline V and J ends were trimmed by 4 bases and 1 base, with 7 bases remaining between them. CDR3 nucleotides: TGTGCCAGCAGCCCGGGGAGGAACACTGAAGCTTTCTTT. It is translated as CASSPGRNTEAFF.

The chain joins TRBV12-1 to TRBJ2-6; the table's D call of TRBD1 was not tested on the DNA. TRBV12-1 corresponds to a pseudogene. The length of the CDR3 is 18 residues. CDR3 loop: CASSFYRQGASGANVLTF. Written as DNA, the CDR3 is TGTGCCAGCAGCTTTTATCGGCAGGGCGCCTCTGGGGCCAACGTCCTGACTTTC.